The 30 T cell receptor beta chains below were found in one sample sequenced in a study of blood T cell repertoires in COVID-19. Produced via immunoSEQ multiplex PCR; TCRdb's table is partial and in-frame only. The table includes 99,000 or so clones, over 80% detected once. Sequences were obtained from peripheral blood. These receptors were collected from a man in his fifties or sixties with acute or convalescent COVID-19.

CDR3 loop: CASSLNGRDTGELFF. The CDR3 DNA sequence: TGTGCCAGCAGTTTAAACGGGAGAGACACCGGGGAGCTGTTTTTT. The V and J genes are TRBV27 and TRBJ2-2; D is perhaps TRBD2 (6 bases). Trimming shortened V by 2 bases and J by 3 bases, and 10 bases separated the two germline ends. Germline loops: CDR1 MNHEY, CDR2 SMNVEV (reference sequence). This CDR3 is 15 amino acids long.

The V call is TRBV28, the J call TRBJ1-1; unclear D gene. V was cut by 3 bases and J by 0 bases, with 8 bases left in between. This CDR3 is built from 14 residues. CDR1 is MDHEN, CDR2 SYDVKM, per germline. The CDR3 DNA sequence: TGTGCCAGCAGTTTCGTTGGGCTGAACACTGAAGCTTTCTTT. Protein product: CASSFVGLNTEAFF.

The chain couples TRBV5-4 to TRBJ2-3; D is undetermined. The CDR3 length is 16 residues. V was shortened by 1 base and J by 2 bases, with 14 bases between the two germline ends. Germline-derived CDR1 and CDR2 are SGHNT and YYREEE (reference sequence). CDR3 DNA: TGTGCCAGCAGCTTGAGTGCCCAGCGAATCACAGATACGCAGTATTTT. Its translation: CASSLSAQRITDTQYF.

The chain employs TRBV18 and TRBJ2-7; a weak D match, TRBD1 (6 bases). V was clipped by 3 bases and J by 7 bases, with 22 bases between them. Germline V gives CDR1 KGHSH, CDR2 LQKENI. CDR3 size: 16 residues. Here the CDR3 reads CASSPIGQPLISEQYF. The CDR3 bases are TGTGCCAGCTCACCCATAGGACAGCCACTAATATCTGAGCAGTACTTC.

The chain couples TRBV12-3 or TRBV12-4 to TRBJ1-4, with a weak D call TRBD1 (6 bases). CDR3 length: 13 residues. V was trimmed by 8 bases and J by 4 bases, leaving 11 bases between them. CDR3 in DNA: TGTGCCAGCTCAGGGGCTGGTAATGAAAAACTGTTTTTT. It translates to CASSGAGNEKLFF.

The CDR3 here is CASSIGTSGKGETQYF. The DNA for the CDR3 is TGTGCCAGCAGCATTGGGACTAGCGGGAAGGGGGAGACCCAGTACTTC. The chain recombines TRBV3-1 (or the pseudogene TRBV3-2) with TRBJ2-5; 13 nucleotides agree with TRBD2. J was trimmed by 5 bases and V by 5 bases; bases with no gene match: 8. CDR1 is LGHDT and CDR2 is YNNKEL in the germline V gene (reference sequence). CDR3 length equals 16 residues.

CDR3 amino acids: CASSPPDRGDNQPQHF. CDR3 DNA sequence: TGCGCCAGCAGCCCCCCGGACAGGGGGGACAATCAGCCCCAGCATTTT. The chain uses TRBV4-1 and TRBJ1-5, with 10 bases lining up with TRBD1. The CDR3 consists of 16 residues. Germline assignment: CDR1 MGHRA and CDR2 YSYEKL. The trim removed 4 bases at V and 3 bases at J, leaving 6 bases unmatched.

The CDR3 region has the DNA TGTGCCAGCAGTCCAGGGGGCTATGGCTACACCTTC. It codes for CASSPGGYGYTF. J is TRBJ1-2 and V is TRBV6-5; 7 bases are a match to TRBD1. The CDR3 contains 12 residues. From germline, CDR1 is MNHEY and CDR2 SVGAGI. The J segment lost 4 bases and the V segment lost 5 bases, leaving 1 base of the junction unmatched.

This rearrangement joins TRBV27 to TRBJ2-3; possibly TRBD1 for D (5 bases). The CDR3 is 14 residues long. V shed 2 bases and J shed 1 base, with 7 bases lying between them. Germline CDR1 and CDR2: MNHEY and SMNVEV (reference sequence). CDR3 in DNA: TGTGCCAGCAGTTTAACAGGACGCACAGATACGCAGTATTTT. Protein: CASSLTGRTDTQYF.

The rearrangement uses TRBV2 and TRBJ2-5, with 9 bases aligning to TRBD1. The germline V gene has CDR1 SNHLY and CDR2 FYNNEI. The CDR3 runs to 13 residues. The J segment lost 5 bases and the V segment lost 8 bases, leaving 6 bases of the junction unmatched. The chain's CDR3 is CASLGTGKETQYF. In DNA form, the CDR3 reads TGTGCCAGCCTCGGGACAGGGAAGGAGACCCAGTACTTC.

This chain's CDR3 is CASSLAWLANKETQYF. CDR3 nucleotide sequence: TGTGCCAGCAGCTTAGCATGGCTAGCAAATAAAGAGACCCAGTACTTC. The chain couples TRBV7-2 to TRBJ2-5; possibly TRBD2 for D (5 bases). There are 16 residues in the CDR3. Germline assignment: CDR1 SGHTA and CDR2 FQGNSA. The V gene lost 0 bases and the J gene lost 3 bases, with 14 bases spanning the gap.

This sequence joins TRBV27 and TRBJ2-5; TRBD1 might be the D (6 bases). The CDR3 consists of 15 residues. Germline CDR1 MNHEY, CDR2 SMNVEV (reference sequence). V was cut by 6 bases and J by 2 bases, with 16 bases left in between. CDR3: CASSPLGAPQETQYF. As DNA, the CDR3 is TGTGCCAGCAGCCCCTTGGGGGCGCCGCAAGAGACCCAGTACTTC.

This sequence joins TRBV10-1 and TRBJ2-2; possible D gene TRBD2, 6 bases. From germline, CDR1 is WNHNN and CDR2 SYGVQD (reference sequence). The V end lost 10 bases, the J end lost 1 base, and 13 bases lay between the germline ends. This CDR3 has 14 residues. The CDR3 bases are TGCGCCACCATGCGGGAATTGAACACCGGGGAGCTGTTTTTT. Translation gives CATMRELNTGELFF.

The chain has TRBV20-1 and TRBJ2-1; the D gene is possibly TRBD1 (6 bases). CDR3 length: 11 amino acids. Germline CDR1 is DFQATT and CDR2 is SNEGSKA (reference sequence). Deletions cut 6 bases from V and 10 bases from J, with 13 bases between. For the CDR3, the DNA is TGCAGTGCCCTTGACAGGCTCGAGCAGTTCTTC. It yields the protein CSALDRLEQFF.

J is TRBJ2-1 and V is TRBV6-1; a possible D gene is TRBD2 (5 bases). In germline, CDR1 is MNHNS, CDR2 SASEGT. The CDR3 runs 13 residues. V lost 1 base, J lost 9 bases, and 10 bases lay in between. CDR3 in amino acids: CASSEGGVSEQFF. The CDR3 bases are TGTGCCAGCAGTGAAGGGGGAGTTTCTGAGCAGTTCTTC.

In the case of this clone: Germline and junction disagree at one end, which may indicate a read error. The chain joins TRBV11-2 to TRBJ2-1; 11 bases are a match to TRBD2. This CDR3 comprises 15 residues. Germline CDR1 is SGHAT and CDR2 is FQNNGV. The CDR3 DNA reads TGTGCCAGCAGTTTAGCGGGAGGGAAATACAATGAGCAGTTCTTC. Its translation is CASSLAGGKYNEQFF.

This clone was counted between two and nine times. The chain carries TRBV29-1 and TRBJ1-4; D perhaps matches TRBD1 (5 bases). The CDR3 runs 14 residues. Germline V CDR1 and CDR2: SQVTM, ANQGSEA. Trimming stripped 1 base from V and 4 bases from J, with 10 bases between. The CDR3 sequence is CSVEGGPDNEKLFF. DNA of the CDR3: TGCAGCGTTGAAGGGGGCCCAGATAATGAAAAACTGTTTTTT.

This chain connects TRBV5-5 to TRBJ1-5; 7 bases match TRBD1. CDR3 length: 15 amino acids. Germline CDR1 SGHKS, CDR2 YYEKEE (reference sequence). V dropped 3 bases and J dropped 4; count of bases not matched to a gene: 7. DNA for the CDR3: TGTGCCAGCAGCTCAACAGGGGCCATAAATCAGCCCCAGCATTTT. The encoded protein is CASSSTGAINQPQHF.

V usage is TRBV5-5 and J usage is TRBJ2-3; TRBD1 matches at 12 bases. V was clipped by 8 bases and J by 4 bases; unmatched bases: 11. The germline V gene has CDR1 SGHKS and CDR2 YYEKEE (reference sequence). There are 16 residues in the CDR3. The CDR3 bases are TGTGCCAGTGGGACAGGGGGCTCGACTCGACCAGATACGCAGTATTTT. Translated, it gives CASGTGGSTRPDTQYF.

The chain has TRBV27 and TRBJ1-6, with D possibly being TRBD1 (5 bases). This CDR3 has 14 residues. Germline-derived CDR1 and CDR2 are MNHEY and SMNVEV (reference sequence). V gave up 3 bases and J gave up 7 bases, with 10 bases separating them. The CDR3 reads CASSFFQGNSPLHF. CDR3 DNA sequence: TGTGCCAGCAGTTTTTTTCAGGGAAATTCACCCCTCCACTTT.

The CDR3 sequence is CASSLGQGSNTIYF. The CDR3 region has the DNA TGTGCCAGCAGCTTAGGACAGGGGTCCAACACCATATATTTT. J is TRBJ1-3 and V is TRBV7-2; 8 bases map to TRBD1. Germline CDR1 and CDR2: SGHTA and FQGNSA. The V and J ends lost 1 base and 7 bases, in that order; junction bases with no gene match: 3. CDR3 length: 14 amino acids. Using reference TRBV7-2 and TRBJ1-3 for the parts outside the CDR3, the full variable domain is GAGVSQSPSNKVTEKGKDVELRCDPISGHTALYWYRQSLGQGLEFLIYFQGNSAPDKSGLPSDRFSAERTGGSVSTLTIQRTQQEDSAVYLCASSLGQGSNTIYFGEGSWLTVV.

This chain uses TRBV4-1 with TRBJ2-1, with 7 bases identical to TRBD2. The CDR3 is 18 amino acids. Unmatched junction bases numbered 16, after V lost 3 bases and J lost 5 bases. Germline-derived CDR1 and CDR2 are MGHRA and YSYEKL. The CDR3, as DNA: TGCGCCAGCAGCCAGAAGGGGAGGCTAGCGGCAGAGGACAATGAGCAGTTCTTC. Translation gives CASSQKGRLAAEDNEQFF.

This chain joins TRBV19 and TRBJ2-1, with 7 nucleotides matching TRBD2. The germline V gene encodes CDR1 LNHDA and CDR2 SQIVND (reference sequence). J was trimmed by 0 bases and V by 3 bases; bases with no gene match: 11. The CDR3 covers 18 residues. CDR3 nucleotides: TGTGCCAGTAGTATTAATTGGGAGAGCGGGACCTCCTACAATGAGCAGTTCTTC. Its translation: CASSINWESGTSYNEQFF.

In DNA form, the CDR3 reads TGTGCCAGCACCTTCTCTGGGGCCAACGTCCTGACTTTC. Translation: CASTFSGANVLTF. V is TRBV6-5 and J is TRBJ2-6, with D unclear. Trimming stripped 7 bases from V and 0 bases from J, with 4 bases between. Per germline, CDR1 MNHEY and CDR2 SVGAGI. This CDR3 has 13 amino acids.

This clone occurred once. The chain combines TRBV6-5 with TRBJ1-5; D gene uncertain. Germline V gives CDR1 MNHEY, CDR2 SVGAGI. Between the trimmed V and J ends, which lost 8 bases and 0 bases, there was a span of 5 bases. CDR3 length equals 12 residues. The CDR3 DNA reads as TGTGCCAGCGGGCCTAGCAATCAGCCCCAGCATTTT. Amino acids: CASGPSNQPQHF.

V gene TRBV4-1 combines with J gene TRBJ2-5; D is perhaps TRBD1 (6 bases). Germline assignment: CDR1 MGHRA and CDR2 YSYEKL. The CDR3 runs to 14 residues. V gave up 4 bases and J gave up 5 bases, with 14 bases separating them. The CDR3 coding sequence is TGCGCCAGCAGCCTCGGTCAGGGGATGGAGACCCAGTACTTC. Translated, it gives CASSLGQGMETQYF.

This chain uses TRBV18 with TRBJ1-2; 11 positions match TRBD1. This CDR3 spans 15 amino acids. The V and J ends lost 3 bases and 7 bases, in that order; junction bases with no gene match: 7. CDR1 is KGHSH, CDR2 LQKENI, per germline. The CDR3 sequence is CASSPNGQGASGYTF. DNA of the CDR3: TGTGCCAGCTCACCTAACGGACAGGGGGCGTCTGGCTACACCTTC.

The genes are TRBV7-9 and TRBJ2-7; TRBD2 matches 7 bases. Trimming at V came to 3 bases and at J to 9 bases, leaving 8 bases not matched to a gene. This CDR3 region has 13 residues. CDR1 and CDR2 (germline): SEHNR, FQNEAQ (reference sequence). The CDR3 region is CASSFDGGGTQYF. As DNA, the CDR3 is TGTGCCAGCAGCTTCGACGGCGGGGGAACGCAGTACTTC.

The V and J genes are TRBV25-1 and TRBJ2-5, with D hard to call. Looked up from germline, CDR1 is MGHDK and CDR2 is SYGVNS. The germline V and J ends were trimmed by 0 bases and 7 bases, with 12 bases remaining between them. The CDR3 covers 14 residues. CDR3 DNA: TGTGCCAGCAGTGAATACAATGGAGTAGCGACCCAGTACTTC. This gives the protein CASSEYNGVATQYF.

V gene TRBV12-3 or TRBV12-4 combines with J gene TRBJ1-1; D unresolved. V lost 3 bases to trimming and J lost 6 bases, with 11 bases between them. The CDR3 has 13 amino acids. CDR3 nucleotide sequence: TGTGCCAGCAGTTTGAGAGGGAAATCTGAAGCTTTCTTT. Protein sequence: CASSLRGKSEAFF.